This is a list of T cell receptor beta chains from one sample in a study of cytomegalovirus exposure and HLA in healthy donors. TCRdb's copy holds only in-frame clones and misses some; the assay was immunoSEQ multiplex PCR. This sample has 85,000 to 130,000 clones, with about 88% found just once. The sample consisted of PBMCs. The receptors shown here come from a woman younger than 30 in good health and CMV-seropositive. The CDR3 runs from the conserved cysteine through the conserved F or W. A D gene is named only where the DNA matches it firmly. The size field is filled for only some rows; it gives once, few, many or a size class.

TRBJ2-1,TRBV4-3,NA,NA,TGCGCCAGCAGCCAAGATCGTCACAATGAGCAGTTCTTC,CASSQDRHNEQFF
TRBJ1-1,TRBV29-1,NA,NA,TGCAGCGTTGTAATCGCGAGAGGCCACACTGAAGCTTTCTTT,CSVVIARGHTEAFF
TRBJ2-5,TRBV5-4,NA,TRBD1,TGTGCCAGCAGCTCTGGGACAGGGGATTTAGAGACCCAGTACTTC,CASSSGTGDLETQYF
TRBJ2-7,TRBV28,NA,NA,TGTGCCACCACGCCTAGGGGCCCCTACGAGCAGTACTTC,CATTPRGPYEQYF
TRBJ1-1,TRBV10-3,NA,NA,TGTGCCATCAGTGAGTCCGGGGGAATGAACACTGAAGCTTTCTTT,CAISESGGMNTEAFF
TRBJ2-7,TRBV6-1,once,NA,TGTGCCAGCAGTGATTTTGCGGGGACGACCTACGAGCAGTACTTC,CASSDFAGTTYEQYF
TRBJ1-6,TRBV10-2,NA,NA,TGCGCCAGCAGTGAGGCAGGGCAAAATTCACCCCTCCACTTT,CASSEAGQNSPLHF
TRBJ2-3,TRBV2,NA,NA,TGTGCCAGCAGACCTAGGACAGGGAGGGAAGATACGCAGTATTTT,CASRPRTGREDTQYF
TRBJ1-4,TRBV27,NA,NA,TGTGCCAGCAGTCAGGACGGGGGAAGAACTAATGAAAAACTGTTTTTT,CASSQDGGRTNEKLFF
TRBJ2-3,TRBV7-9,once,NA,TGTGCCAGCAGAAACGGTCTCGTCCCCACAGATACGCAGTATTTT,CASRNGLVPTDTQYF
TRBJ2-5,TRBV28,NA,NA,TGTGCCAGCAGTTTTACGTCTAATCAGTACTTC,CASSFTSNQYF
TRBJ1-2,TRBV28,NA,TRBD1,TGTGCCAGCATCGAGGCCGGGACAGGCGAAAACTATGGCTACACCTTC,CASIEAGTGENYGYTF
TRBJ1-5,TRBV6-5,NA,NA,TGTGCCAGCAGTTCGGGAGTCGCTCAGCCCCAGCATTTT,CASSSGVAQPQHF
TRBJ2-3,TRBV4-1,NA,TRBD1,TGCGCCAGCAGCCCGCAGGGGGGCACAGATACGCAGTATTTT,CASSPQGGTDTQYF
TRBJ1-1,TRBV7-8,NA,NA,TGTGCCAGCAGCTTAGGGCAGGGGAACACTGAAGCTTTCTTT,CASSLGQGNTEAFF
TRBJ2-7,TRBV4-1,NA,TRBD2,TGCGCCAGCAGCCAAGACGGCGGGGGTTCCTACGAGCAGTACTTC,CASSQDGGGSYEQYF
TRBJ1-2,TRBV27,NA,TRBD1,TGTGCCAGCAGAGGACAGGGGATTACCTATGGCTACACCTTC,CASRGQGITYGYTF
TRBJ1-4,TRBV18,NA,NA,TGTGCCAGCTCCGGAGGGATTAATGAAAAACTGTTTTTT,CASSGGINEKLFF
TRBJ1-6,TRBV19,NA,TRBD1,TGTGCCAGTAGTAGCGGCAGGGGGGAAGATTCACCCCTCCACTTT,CASSSGRGEDSPLHF
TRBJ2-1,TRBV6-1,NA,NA,TGTGCCAGCGGGGGGGCCGAGGTTGAGCAGTTCTTC,CASGGAEVEQFF
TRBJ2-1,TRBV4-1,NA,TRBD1,TGCGCCAGCAGCTTTCGTGGACAGGGCAATGAGCAGTTCTTC,CASSFRGQGNEQFF
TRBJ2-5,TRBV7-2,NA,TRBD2,TGTGCCAGCCCCAGCGGGGGGGCTCGGGAGACCCAGTACTTC,CASPSGGARETQYF
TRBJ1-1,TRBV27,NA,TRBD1,TGTGCCAGCAGCCCTCAGGGGGCTGGTACTGAAGCTTTCTTT,CASSPQGAGTEAFF
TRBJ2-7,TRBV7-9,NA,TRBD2,TGTGCCAGCAGCTTAGGAGCGGGGCCTTCCTACGAGCAGTACTTC,CASSLGAGPSYEQYF
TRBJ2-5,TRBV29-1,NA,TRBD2,TGCAGCGTTGGACTAGCGGGGAGGGAGACCCAGTACTTC,CSVGLAGRETQYF
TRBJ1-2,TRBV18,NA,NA,TGTGCCAGCTCACCACGGGAGGCGGAGGCGCGGGGTAACTATGGCTACACCTTC,CASSPREAEARGNYGYTF
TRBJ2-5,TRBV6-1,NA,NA,TGTGCCAGCAGGAGGGCTGGGGAAGGAGAGACCCAGTACTTC,CASRRAGEGETQYF
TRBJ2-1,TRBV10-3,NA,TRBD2,TGTGCCATCAGTGGATCTAGCGGGGTGGACTCCTACAATGAGCAGTTCTTC,CAISGSSGVDSYNEQFF
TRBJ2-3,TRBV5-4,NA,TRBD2,TGTGCCAGCAGCCGCGCTAGCGGGGGCTTCACAGATACGCAGTATTTT,CASSRASGGFTDTQYF
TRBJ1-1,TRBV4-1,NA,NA,TGCGCCAGCAGCCAAGAAGAATACAGGGACACTGAAGCTTTCTTT,CASSQEEYRDTEAFF
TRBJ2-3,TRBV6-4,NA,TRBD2,TGTGCCAGCAGCGTCGGGGGAGGGACAGATACGCAGTATTTT,CASSVGGGTDTQYF
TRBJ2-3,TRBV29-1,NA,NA,TGCAGCGTCCCAGCGTACGTCTCTAGCACAGATACGCAGTATTTT,CSVPAYVSSTDTQYF
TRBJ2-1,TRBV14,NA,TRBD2,TGTGCCAGCAGCCGCTACACTAGCGGGGGGGCAGCGAATGAGCAGTTCTTC,CASSRYTSGGAANEQFF
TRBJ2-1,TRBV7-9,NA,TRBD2,TGTGCCAGCAGCTCCGAAGCGGGGGGGGCGTGGAATGAGCAGTTCTTC,CASSSEAGGAWNEQFF
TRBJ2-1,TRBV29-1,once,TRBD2,TGCAGCGTTGTACAGTTGGGGAGTAGCGGGGGGAACAATGAGCAGTTCTTC,CSVVQLGSSGGNNEQFF
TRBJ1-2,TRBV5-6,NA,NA,TGTGCCAGCACCCCAGAGGGAGTTGACTATGGCTACACCTTC,CASTPEGVDYGYTF
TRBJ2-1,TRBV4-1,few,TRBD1,TGCGCCAGCGCAGGGGGCCCTGAGCAGTTCTTC,CASAGGPEQFF
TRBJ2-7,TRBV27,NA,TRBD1,TGTGCCAGCAGTTGGGCAGGGGGACACGAGCAGTACTTC,CASSWAGGHEQYF
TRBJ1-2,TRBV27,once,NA,TGTGCCAGCAGTGGGCGGGGGGTCTACGGCTACACCTTC,CASSGRGVYGYTF
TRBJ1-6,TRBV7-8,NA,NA,TGTGCCAGCAGCTCCAACGAGGATTCACCCCTCCACTTT,CASSSNEDSPLHF
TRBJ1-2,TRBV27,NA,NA,TGTGCCAGCAGTTCTGGCGCGGGCTATGGCTACACCTTC,CASSSGAGYGYTF
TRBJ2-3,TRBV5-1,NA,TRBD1,TGCGCCAGCAGCGAAACGGGACAGATCACAGATACGCAGTATTTT,CASSETGQITDTQYF
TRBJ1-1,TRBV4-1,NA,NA,TGCGCCAGCAGCCAAGACCCGCCGGGGGGCACTGAAGCTTTCTTT,CASSQDPPGGTEAFF
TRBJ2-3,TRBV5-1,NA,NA,TGCGCCAGCAGCTTGGGAGGGTCAGATACGCAGTATTTT,CASSLGGSDTQYF
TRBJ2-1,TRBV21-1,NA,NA,TGTGCCAGCAAACCGGTGCGGAATGAGCAGTTCTTC,CASKPVRNEQFF
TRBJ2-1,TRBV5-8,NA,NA,TGTGCCAGCAGCTTAACAGGGAACTCCTACAATGAGCAGTTCTTC,CASSLTGNSYNEQFF
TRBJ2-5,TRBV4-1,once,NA,TGCGCCAGCAGTCACCAGGGTTGGGGTTCCGAGACCCAGTACTTC,CASSHQGWGSETQYF
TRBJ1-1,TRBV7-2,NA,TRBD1,TGTGCCAGCAGGTTAGGGCCTCAGGGGGCGGGCACTGAAGCTTTCTTT,CASRLGPQGAGTEAFF
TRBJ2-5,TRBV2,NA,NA,TGTGCCAGCAGTCAAAGGGGGGAGACCCAGTACTTC,CASSQRGETQYF
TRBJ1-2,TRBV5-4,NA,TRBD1,TGTGCCAGCAGCCCGGCGACAGGGGGCTACTATGGCTACACCTTC,CASSPATGGYYGYTF
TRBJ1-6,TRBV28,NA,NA,TGTGCCAGCAGTCCGGGGGGCGATGGCGGGACACCCCTCCACTTT,CASSPGGDGGTPLHF
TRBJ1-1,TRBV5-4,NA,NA,TGTGCCAGCAGCTCGACAGAGAACACTGAAGCTTTCTTT,CASSSTENTEAFF
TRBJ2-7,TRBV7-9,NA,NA,TGTGCCAGCAACGTACAGGGGAGGTCCTACGAGCAGTACTTC,CASNVQGRSYEQYF